Sequencing of this T cell receptor (beta chain) was carried out in a study of blood T cell repertoires in COVID-19. At the level of the study: T cells, B-cell-depleted T cells, or PBMCs supplied cDNA or gDNA.

In the original workflow: Nucleated cell counts were estimated from reference gene primer amplification. TCRdb keeps only in-frame clones here, not all; method: immunoSEQ multiplex PCR. V, J and clone size derive from that table, while D and trimming were established from the DNA sequence. This table has about 26,000 clones, 85% to 95% appearing once. The V gene's germline CDR1 is SGHRS and CDR2 YFSETQ. After removal of 4 bases from V and 3 bases from J, the junction contained 10 bases not matched to a gene. The CDR3 is 18 amino acids. This chain uses TRBV5-1 with TRBJ2-1, with 13 bases lining up with TRBD2. The source is a human donor in a cohort sampled during active COVID-19. Sequences were obtained from peripheral blood. The CDR3 sequence: CASSPGLAGWGDYNEQFF. In DNA, the CDR3 is TGCGCCAGCAGCCCGGGACTAGCGGGGTGGGGTGACTACAATGAGCAGTTCTTC.